Following are 2 T cell receptor beta chains from one sample sequenced in a study of blood T cell repertoires in COVID-19. The method was immunoSEQ multiplex PCR; TCRdb's version includes in-frame clones alone and lacks a portion of them. The data contain some 150,000 clones, around 87% of them singletons. Sample: peripheral blood. The source is a man aged 50-60 years with active COVID-19.

J is TRBJ1-6 and V is TRBV29-1; 7 bases are a match to TRBD1. V shed 5 bases, J shed 4 bases, and the junction held 2 bases outside the gene matches. The CDR3 contains 13 residues. CDR1 and CDR2 (germline): SQVTM, ANQGSEA. In DNA, the CDR3 is TGCAGCGTTAGGGACAGTTATAATTCACCCCTCCACTTT. Its protein product is CSVRDSYNSPLHF.

CDR3 amino acids: CASSTGTGGRYEQYF. The DNA for the CDR3 is TGTGCCAGCAGCACCGGGACAGGGGGTCGGTACGAGCAGTACTTC. The rearrangement joins TRBV11-3 to TRBJ2-7; 11 bases are shared with TRBD1. CDR3 length equals 15 residues. CDR1 is SGHNT and CDR2 is YENEEA in the germline V gene. With 5 bases clipped from V and 4 bases from J, the junction kept 7 bases outside the gene matches.